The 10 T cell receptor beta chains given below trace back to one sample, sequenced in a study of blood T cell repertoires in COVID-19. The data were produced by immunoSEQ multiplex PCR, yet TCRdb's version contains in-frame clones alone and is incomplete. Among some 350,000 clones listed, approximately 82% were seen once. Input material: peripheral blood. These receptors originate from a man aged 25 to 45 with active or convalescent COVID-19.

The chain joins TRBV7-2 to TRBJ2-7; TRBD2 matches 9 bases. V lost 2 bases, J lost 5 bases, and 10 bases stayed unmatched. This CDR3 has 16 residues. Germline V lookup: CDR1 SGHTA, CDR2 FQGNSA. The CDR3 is CASSLLNSGSPHEQYF. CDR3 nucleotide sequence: TGTGCCAGCAGCTTATTAAATAGCGGGAGCCCCCACGAGCAGTACTTC.

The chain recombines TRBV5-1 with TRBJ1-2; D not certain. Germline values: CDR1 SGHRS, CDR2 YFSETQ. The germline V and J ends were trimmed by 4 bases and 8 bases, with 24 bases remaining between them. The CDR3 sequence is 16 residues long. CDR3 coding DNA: TGCGCCAGCAGCCCGATGGCGGGGTTGAGGACGCACGGCTACACCTTC. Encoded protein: CASSPMAGLRTHGYTF.

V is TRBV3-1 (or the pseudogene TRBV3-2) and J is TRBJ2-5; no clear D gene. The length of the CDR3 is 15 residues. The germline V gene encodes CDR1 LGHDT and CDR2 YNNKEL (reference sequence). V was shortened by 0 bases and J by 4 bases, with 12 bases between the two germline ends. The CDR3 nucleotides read TGTGCCAGCAGCCAAGATGTGGTCAGAGGAGAGACCCAGTACTTC. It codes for CASSQDVVRGETQYF.

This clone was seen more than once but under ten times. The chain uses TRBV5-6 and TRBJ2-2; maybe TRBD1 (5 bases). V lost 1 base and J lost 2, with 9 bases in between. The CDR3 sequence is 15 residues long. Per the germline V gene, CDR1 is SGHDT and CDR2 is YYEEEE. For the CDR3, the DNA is TGTGCCAGCAGCTTGTGGGGCAGCAACACCGGGGAGCTGTTTTTT. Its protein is CASSLWGSNTGELFF.

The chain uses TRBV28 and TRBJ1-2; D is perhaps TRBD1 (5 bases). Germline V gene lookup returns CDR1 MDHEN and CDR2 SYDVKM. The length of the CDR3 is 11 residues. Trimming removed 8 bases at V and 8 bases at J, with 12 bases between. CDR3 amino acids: CASLAGYGYTF. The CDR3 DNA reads TGTGCCAGCTTGGCAGGGTACGGCTACACCTTC.

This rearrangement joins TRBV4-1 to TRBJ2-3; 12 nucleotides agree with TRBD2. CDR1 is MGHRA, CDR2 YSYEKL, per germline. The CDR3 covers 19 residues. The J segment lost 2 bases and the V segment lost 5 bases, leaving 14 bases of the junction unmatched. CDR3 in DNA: TGCGCCAGCAGCTTCAGGACTAGCGGGACCCGTCAACACACAGATACGCAGTATTTT. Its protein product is CASSFRTSGTRQHTDTQYF.

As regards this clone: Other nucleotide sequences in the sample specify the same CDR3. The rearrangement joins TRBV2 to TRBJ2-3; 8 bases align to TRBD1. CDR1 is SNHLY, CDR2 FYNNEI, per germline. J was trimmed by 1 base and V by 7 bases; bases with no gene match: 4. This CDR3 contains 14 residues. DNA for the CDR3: TGTGCCAGCACCCTGGACAGGGGCACAGATACGCAGTATTTT. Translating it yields CASTLDRGTDTQYF.

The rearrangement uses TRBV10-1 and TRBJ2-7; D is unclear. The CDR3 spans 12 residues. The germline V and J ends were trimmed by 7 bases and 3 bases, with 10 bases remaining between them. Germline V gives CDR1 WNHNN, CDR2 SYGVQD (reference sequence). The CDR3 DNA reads TGCGCCAGCAACTGGGCCTTCTACGAGCAGTACTTC. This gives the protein CASNWAFYEQYF.

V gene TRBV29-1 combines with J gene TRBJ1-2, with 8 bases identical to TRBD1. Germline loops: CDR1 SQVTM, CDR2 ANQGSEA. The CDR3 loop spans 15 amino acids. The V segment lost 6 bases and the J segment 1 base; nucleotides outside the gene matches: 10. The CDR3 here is CSVFLQGQGNYGYTF. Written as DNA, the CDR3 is TGCAGCGTCTTCCTCCAAGGACAGGGTAACTATGGCTACACCTTC.

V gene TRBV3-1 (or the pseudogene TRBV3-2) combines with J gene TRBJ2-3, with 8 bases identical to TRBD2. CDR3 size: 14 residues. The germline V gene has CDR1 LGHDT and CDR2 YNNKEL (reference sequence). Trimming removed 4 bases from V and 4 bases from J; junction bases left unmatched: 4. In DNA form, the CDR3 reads TGTGCCAGCAGCCTTGGACTAGCCCCAGATACGCAGTATTTT. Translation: CASSLGLAPDTQYF.